What follows are 4 T cell receptor beta chains derived from one specimen sequenced in a study of T cell repertoires in cytomegalovirus infection. Each CDR3 protein gets one entry after TCRdb re-called the reads with MiXCR. The sample carries roughly 230,000 distinct CDR3 sequences, 17% recorded once. What was sequenced was CD8+ T cells from PBMCs. The receptors were sampled from a human donor in good health (CMV status not recorded). Some clones in this sample may be carry-over from other donors' samples.

This clonotype was recorded a few times. The chain links TRBV7-9 to TRBJ2-7, with D tentatively TRBD1 or TRBD2 (5 bases each). CDR1 and CDR2 from the germline V gene are SEHNR and FQNEAQ (reference sequence). The CDR3 is 13 amino acids. The V end was cut by 6 bases, the J end by 2 bases, with 11 bases between. DNA for the CDR3: TGTGCCAGCAGTGAGGGGAAGACCTACGAGCAGTACTTC. Its translation is CASSEGKTYEQYF.

The rearrangement joins TRBV5-4 to TRBJ2-7; 10 positions agree with TRBD1. The CDR3 runs to 14 residues. Losses at the gene ends were 4 bases for V and 3 bases for J; bases not matched to a gene: 4. Per the germline V gene, CDR1 is SGHNT and CDR2 is YYREEE (reference sequence). DNA of the CDR3: TGTGCCAGCAGCCCGGACAGGGGGGTCTACGAGCAGTACTTC. Its translation: CASSPDRGVYEQYF.

This clonotype was seen more than once but under ten times. CDR3 in amino acids: CATSRDSEATDTQYF. Written as DNA, the CDR3 is TGTGCCACCAGCAGAGATTCGGAGGCGACAGATACGCAGTATTTT. The rearrangement uses TRBV15 and TRBJ2-3; D may be TRBD2 (5 bases). CDR1 is LNHNV and CDR2 is YYDKDF in the germline V gene (reference sequence). Trimming cost V 0 bases and J 3 bases, with 10 bases left between them. CDR3 length: 15 residues. The whole variable domain, remainder taken from reference TRBV15 and TRBJ2-3, is DAMVIQNPRYQVTQFGKPVTLSCSQTLNHNVMYWYQQKSSQAPKLLFHYYDKDFNNEADTPDNFQSRRPNTSFCFLDIRSPGLGDTAMYLCATSRDSEATDTQYFGPGTRLTVL.

This clonotype was recorded many times. The V gene is TRBV7-8, the J gene TRBJ2-7, with 11 bases aligning to TRBD1. V dropped 5 bases and J dropped 5; count of bases not matched to a gene: 5. The CDR3 loop spans 14 amino acids. Germline CDR1 and CDR2: SGHVS and FQNEAQ. The CDR3 spells CASSTGQGADEQYF. CDR3 in DNA: TGTGCCAGCAGCACAGGACAGGGGGCGGACGAGCAGTACTTC.